The 20 T cell receptor beta chains below all came from one sample that was sequenced in a study of blood T cell repertoires in COVID-19. Profiling relied on immunoSEQ multiplex PCR, and the TCRdb table lists in-frame clones only, not all of them. The table has some 370,000 clones, roughly 80% seen once; the top ten hold approximately 5%. What was sequenced was PBMCs or T cells enriched from blood (not recorded which). These receptors were taken from a woman aged 45-60 years who had recovered from COVID-19.

The CDR3 DNA is TGTGCCAGCAGCCCTGACAGGGGCTCCTACGAGCAGTACTTC. It specifies CASSPDRGSYEQYF. The rearrangement joins TRBV4-2 to TRBJ2-7; 8 nucleotides align to TRBD1. Germline V gene lookup returns CDR1 LGHNA and CDR2 YNFKEQ. The CDR3 consists of 14 residues. V shed 4 bases and J 0 bases; nucleotides not matched to a gene: 2.

V is TRBV4-2 and J is TRBJ1-2; possible D gene TRBD1, 6 bases. Trimming cost V 2 bases and J 3 bases, with 13 bases left between them. This CDR3 has 15 residues. Germline V gene data show CDR1 as LGHNA and CDR2 as YNFKEQ. Written as DNA, the CDR3 is TGTGCCAGCAGCCAAAGTGGCGCAGGGGACTATGGCTACACCTTC. This sequence encodes CASSQSGAGDYGYTF.

V and J are TRBV3-1 (or the pseudogene TRBV3-2) and TRBJ2-3, with TRBD2 identical over 8 bases. With 2 bases clipped from V and 3 bases from J, the junction kept 13 bases outside the gene matches. Germline V CDR1 and CDR2: LGHDT, YNNKEL (reference sequence). CDR3 size: 18 residues. CDR3 nucleotides: TGTGCCAGCAGCCAAACGCAAACGGGGACTAGGGCGACAGATACGCAGTATTTT. Protein product: CASSQTQTGTRATDTQYF.

The V and J genes are TRBV7-9 and TRBJ1-3; possibly TRBD1 for D (5 bases). Germline V gene lookup returns CDR1 SEHNR and CDR2 FQNEAQ (reference sequence). The CDR3 contains 16 residues. The V and J ends lost 0 bases and 0 bases respectively, with 9 bases between them. CDR3: CASSLAVDNSGNTIYF. The DNA for the CDR3 is TGTGCCAGCAGCTTAGCCGTGGACAACTCTGGAAACACCATATATTTT.

This chain uses TRBV6-1 with TRBJ1-5; the D is unclear. Germline values: CDR1 MNHNS, CDR2 SASEGT. The CDR3 extends over 13 amino acids. V dropped 2 bases and J dropped 7 bases, with 9 bases sitting between them. CDR3 nucleotides: TGTGCCAGCAGTGAAATAGGAGGACAGCCCCAGCATTTT. This encodes CASSEIGGQPQHF.

The V gene is TRBV4-3, the J gene TRBJ1-3, with a tentative D call TRBD1 (5 bases). The CDR3 covers 14 residues. Trimming removed 6 bases from V and 7 bases from J, with 16 bases in between. CDR1 is LGHNA, CDR2 YSLEER, per germline. This chain's CDR3 is CASRKIGAGNTIYF. Here the CDR3 DNA reads TGCGCCAGCAGGAAGATAGGGGCAGGTAACACCATATATTTT.

V gene TRBV3-1 (or the pseudogene TRBV3-2) combines with J gene TRBJ1-3; weak D call: TRBD1 (5 bases). Trimming took 0 bases from V and 2 from J, leaving 8 bases between them. The germline gives CDR1 LGHDT, CDR2 YNNKEL (reference sequence). The CDR3 runs to 15 residues. The CDR3 DNA is TGTGCCAGCAGCCAAGACAGGGCACCTGGAAACACCATATATTTT. Protein: CASSQDRAPGNTIYF.

This clone was detected only once. V gene TRBV5-4 combines with J gene TRBJ1-1; maybe TRBD1 (6 bases). Trimming shortened V by 0 bases and J by 2 bases, and 17 bases separated the two germline ends. The germline CDR1 and CDR2 sequences are SGHNT and YYREEE (reference sequence). The CDR3 totals 17 residues. The CDR3 region is CASSLVELGAGNTEAFF. CDR3 nucleotides: TGTGCCAGCAGCTTGGTCGAGTTGGGGGCAGGTAACACTGAAGCTTTCTTT.

The chain employs TRBV7-9 and TRBJ1-1; the D gene is possibly TRBD1 (6 bases). V lost 5 bases, J lost 1 base, and 11 bases lay in between. Germline-derived CDR1 and CDR2 are SEHNR and FQNEAQ (reference sequence). This CDR3 spans 14 amino acids. CDR3 sequence reads: CASSKLTGNTEAFF. In DNA, the CDR3 is TGTGCCAGCAGCAAATTGACAGGGAACACTGAAGCTTTCTTT.

This clone was seen more than once but under ten times. The CDR3 bases are TGTGCCAGCAGCTTTTCGGAGGGCTACGAGCAGTACTTC. Translation gives CASSFSEGYEQYF. The V and J genes are TRBV7-3 and TRBJ2-7; D might be TRBD2 (6 bases). The CDR3 has 13 amino acids. Trimming took off 3 bases at V and 3 bases at J, with 9 bases between the two ends. Germline assignment: CDR1 SGHTA and CDR2 FQGTGA. The whole variable domain, remainder taken from reference TRBV7-3 and TRBJ2-7, is GAGVSQTPSNKVTEKGKYVELRCDPISGHTALYWYRQSLGQGPEFLIYFQGTGAADDSGLPNDRFFAVRPEGSVSTLKIQRTERGDSAVYLCASSFSEGYEQYFGPGTRLTVT.

This chain connects TRBV25-1 to TRBJ1-6, with 8 bases fitting TRBD1. The CDR3 totals 16 residues. Per the germline V gene, CDR1 is MGHDK and CDR2 is SYGVNS. Losses at the gene ends were 4 bases for V and 7 bases for J; bases not matched to a gene: 9. The CDR3 sequence: CASSGDRGAWNSPLHF. CDR3 coding DNA: TGTGCCAGCAGTGGAGACAGGGGCGCTTGGAATTCACCCCTCCACTTT.

J is TRBJ2-1 and V is TRBV4-2, with 8 bases aligning to TRBD2. The CDR3 length is 16 residues. J was trimmed by 3 bases and V by 0 bases; bases with no gene match: 4. Germline V lookup: CDR1 LGHNA, CDR2 YNFKEQ. DNA for the CDR3: TGTGCCAGCAGCCAAGATTTAGCGGGGTTCTACAATGAGCAGTTCTTC. Amino acid sequence: CASSQDLAGFYNEQFF.

The chain couples TRBV29-1 to TRBJ1-4, with 11 bases lining up with TRBD1. V was clipped by 6 bases and J by 7 bases; unmatched bases: 4. The germline CDR1 and CDR2 sequences are SQVTM and ANQGSEA. CDR3 length: 13 amino acids. As DNA, the CDR3 is TGCAGCGTGAGGACAGGGGGCAGTGAAAAACTGTTTTTT. This encodes CSVRTGGSEKLFF. Together with reference TRBV29-1 and TRBJ1-4, the CDR3 gives the full variable domain: SAVISQKPSRDICQRGTSLTIQCQVDSQVTMMFWYRQQPGQSLTLIATANQGSEATYESGFVIDKFPISRPNLTFSTLTVSNMSPEDSSIYLCSVRTGGSEKLFFGSGTQLSVL.

This clone was counted once. The rearrangement joins TRBV28 to TRBJ2-7; 9 bases fit TRBD1. This CDR3 is built from 15 residues. The germline V gene has CDR1 MDHEN and CDR2 SYDVKM. With V trimmed by 6 bases and J by 0 bases, 6 bases remained unmatched. The CDR3 nucleotides read TGTGCCAGCAGCTCCGGGACAGGGATCTCCTACGAGCAGTACTTC. It is translated as CASSSGTGISYEQYF.

This clone was observed a few times. The genes are TRBV4-1 and TRBJ1-1, with TRBD1 matching over 9 bases. This CDR3 contains 14 residues. From germline, CDR1 is MGHRA and CDR2 YSYEKL. V lost 2 bases and J lost 11; bases outside the gene matches: 9. CDR3 nucleotide sequence: TGCGCCAGCAGCCAATTACAGGGGGCGGAGGAGGCTTTCTTT. Protein product: CASSQLQGAEEAFF.

This chain links TRBV25-1 with TRBJ1-5; 7 bases fit TRBD1. Germline CDR1 and CDR2: MGHDK and SYGVNS. The V gene end was trimmed by 6 bases and the J gene end by 5 bases; junction bases not matched to a gene: 7. The CDR3 is 14 residues long. The CDR3 DNA follows: TGTGCCAGCAGCCAAACAGGGGTTTATCAGCCCCAGCATTTT. This encodes CASSQTGVYQPQHF.

CDR3 coding DNA: TGCGCCAGCAGCCAAGATCTGACGGGGACAGATACGCAGTATTTT. Translated: CASSQDLTGTDTQYF. This chain uses TRBV4-3 with TRBJ2-3; D may be TRBD2 (5 bases). The CDR3 length is 15 residues. The V gene lost 0 bases and the J gene lost 3 bases, with 10 bases spanning the gap. Germline values: CDR1 LGHNA, CDR2 YSLEER.

The J gene is TRBJ1-6, the V gene TRBV7-8; D is unclear. The length of the CDR3 is 12 residues. With 6 bases removed from V and 7 bases from J, the gap between germline ends came to 7 bases. Germline values: CDR1 SGHVS, CDR2 FQNEAQ. The CDR3 protein is CASSPQNSPLHF. CDR3 nucleotide sequence: TGTGCCAGCAGTCCTCAGAATTCACCCCTCCACTTT.

V usage is TRBV24-1 and J usage is TRBJ2-1; TRBD1 aligns across 7 bases. The CDR3 length is 13 residues. J lost 1 base, V lost 9 bases, and 2 bases had no gene match. The germline V gene encodes CDR1 KGHDR and CDR2 SFDVKD. In DNA, the CDR3 is TGTGCCACCGGGACAGATTCCTACAATGAGCAGTTCTTC. This translates into CATGTDSYNEQFF.

This clone has just a few counts. The rearrangement links TRBV21-1 to TRBJ2-3; TRBD1 is taken as the D call from the table, unchecked against the DNA. TRBV21-1 is termed a pseudogene. This CDR3 is built from 18 residues. CDR3: CASSNLGGVWDGTDTQYF. CDR3 in DNA: TGTGCCAGCAGCAACCTAGGGGGCGTGTGGGACGGCACAGATACGCAGTATTTT.